Listed here is a single T cell receptor (beta chain). This specimen comes from a study of blood T cell repertoires in COVID-19. Overall study context: The samples span acute and convalescent COVID-19 from the United States, Italy and Spain.

The assay was immunoSEQ multiplex PCR, and TCRdb's table has in-frame clones only and misses some. The table has roughly 250,000 clones, approximately 85% seen once. Per the germline V gene, CDR1 is SQVTM and CDR2 is ANQGSEA. Trimming removed 7 bases at V and 4 bases at J, with 16 bases between. The CDR3 loop spans 13 amino acids. During active infection, Seattle patients enrolled and were then monitored through disease. The clonotype originates from a human donor with COVID-19, enrolled during active disease. The donor label of this sample is uncertain. This sequence joins TRBV29-1 and TRBJ1-1; a weak D match, TRBD1 (6 bases). Sequenced sample: peripheral blood. In DNA form, the CDR3 reads TGCAGCGCTGGCCCGCTAGGGGGCACTGAAGCTTTCTTT. Protein product: CSAGPLGGTEAFF.